This TCR beta chain originates from a study of blood T cell repertoires in COVID-19 (dated by TCRdb to the early 2020s). As for the study more broadly: The collaborator samples originated in the United States, Italy and Spain and spanned the acute and convalescent phases of COVID-19. The material from the prospective study consisted of cDNA or gDNA derived from T cells, B-cell-depleted T cells, or PBMCs. Subjects who had been exposed to COVID-19, were actively infected with it, or had recovered from it provided the deeply sampled blood TCRbeta repertoires that made up the dataset. The repertoires were made available in a free public database intended to serve as a resource for research on the immune response to SARS-CoV-2. Samples were obtained from the ongoing ImmuneRACE study (first 160 participants) and from 1,254 subjects provided by 6 global collaborators. Nearly every sample came with metadata listing a de-identified subject ID, COVID-19 status, age in years and sex. Where available, HLA class I and class II types were taken from metadata supplied by the sample provider and were not determined by assay-based typing.

The CDR3 holds 17 amino acids from the cysteine to the phenylalanine. Of all the DNA, just the CDR3 is kept, 51 bases in frame from base 1. Ends trimmed: V by 5 bases, J by 2 bases; bases unmatched to a gene: 12. CDR1 is given as SNHLY and CDR2 as FYNNEI, both from the germline V gene. This clone showed up just once. The clone's antigen remains unknown. Base qualities are not at hand, and no much larger clone is one base apart. TCRbeta CDR3 regions were amplified from genomic DNA by means of the immunoSEQ Assay, a bias-controlled multiplex PCR. The published analysis was carried out like this. Within the assay, amplification of reference gene primers was used to estimate how many nucleated cells each sample contained. Sequence reads were collapsed and filtered to measure the absolute abundance of every unique TCRbeta CDR3 rearrangement. Productive Simpson clonality was computed per sample as the square root of Simpson's diversity index over productive rearrangements. TCRdb limited this immuneACCESS table to in-frame rearrangements with V and J called. A share of clones is missing; checked studies link under half to unresolved V genes, and the rest is unexplained. V, J and clone size are taken as reported in that table, and D and trimming were inferred from the DNA itself. The table for this sample lists around 300,000 clones; roughly 89% of them were counted only once. Under 2.5% of the sample lies in the top ten.

Broader findings and caveats from the paper: How much clinical and demographic metadata was included differed by source and by participant, and the metadata was provided uncurated.

Whole blood was collected in K2EDTA tubes by collaborating institutions according to the institutions' own protocols. For TCRbeta analysis, collaborator samples were shipped as frozen whole blood, as isolated PBMCs, or as DNA extracted from either sample type. The V gene is TRBV2 and the J gene is TRBJ2-7; the junction holds 10 bases that match TRBD1. The TCR comes from a man in his fifties with acute or convalescent COVID-19. The source material was peripheral blood. The nucleotide sequence reads as follows: TGTGCCAGCAGTACGTCCCGGGACAGGGGTATTACCTACGAGCAGTACTTC. Its protein is CASSTSRDRGITYEQYF.